Below, one TCR beta chain is given with its context. Its antigen remains unknown. Positive CCR7 selection of CD45RO-negative cells yielded the naive CD8 cells, and terminally differentiated effector memory CD45RA+ cells were excluded. In the original processing: In the immunoSEQ data, sequences were junction-only and lacked quality scores, so filtering differed. Assay used: immunoSEQ multiplex PCR; TCRdb lists only in-frame clones, some missing. The V and J calls and clone size were taken over from that table, and D and trimming were inferred from the DNA. The sample includes approximately 2,000,000 clones, approximately 92% seen only once; the top ten take around 1.8%. The source of the sample is a study of shared clonotypes between healthy human individuals. Study results and caveats: Clonotype sharing among donors was thought likely to change with sequencing depth.

This TCR was recovered from a man between 18 and 29 years old in good health. Some clones in this sample may be carry-over from other donors' samples. Sequencing was carried out using naive CD8+ T cells from PBMCs.

Here the CDR3 reads CATGKHKRAVEKLFF. The CDR3 nucleotides read TGTGCCACCGGGAAGCACAAAAGGGCCGTTGAAAAACTGTTTTTT. V usage is TRBV15 and J usage is TRBJ1-4, with unresolved D. The V end lost 8 bases, the J end lost 7 bases, and 20 bases lay between the germline ends. Per the germline V gene, CDR1 is LNHNV and CDR2 is YYDKDF (reference sequence). The CDR3 has 15 amino acids.